This T cell receptor (beta chain) stems from a study of blood T cell repertoires in COVID-19. The wider study: Both acute and convalescent COVID-19 samples were obtained from the United States, Italy and Spain.

Per the germline V gene, CDR1 is WSHSY and CDR2 is SAAADI. V lost 7 bases to trimming and J lost 3 bases; unmatched junction nucleotides: 5. The CDR3 is made up of 13 amino acids. Source study methods: Using reference gene primer amplification, nucleated cell counts were estimated. Libraries were prepared by immunoSEQ multiplex PCR; TCRdb keeps only in-frame clonotypes and omits some of them. V and J calls and clone size come straight from that table; D and trimming were deduced from the DNA. This sample has about 310,000 clones; roughly 90% occur once, and the top ten carry approximately 5%. Cohort 3 donors were reported recovered after two negative PCRs, clearance, or symptom resolution.

The sequenced material came from PBMCs or T cells enriched from blood (not recorded which). The V call is TRBV10-2, the J call TRBJ2-7, with TRBD1 matching 8 bases. This clonotype originated in a man aged 55 to 70 who had recovered from COVID-19. Here the CDR3 DNA reads TGCGCCAGCAACGGACAGGGTAACTACGAGCAGTACTTC. This sequence encodes CASNGQGNYEQYF.